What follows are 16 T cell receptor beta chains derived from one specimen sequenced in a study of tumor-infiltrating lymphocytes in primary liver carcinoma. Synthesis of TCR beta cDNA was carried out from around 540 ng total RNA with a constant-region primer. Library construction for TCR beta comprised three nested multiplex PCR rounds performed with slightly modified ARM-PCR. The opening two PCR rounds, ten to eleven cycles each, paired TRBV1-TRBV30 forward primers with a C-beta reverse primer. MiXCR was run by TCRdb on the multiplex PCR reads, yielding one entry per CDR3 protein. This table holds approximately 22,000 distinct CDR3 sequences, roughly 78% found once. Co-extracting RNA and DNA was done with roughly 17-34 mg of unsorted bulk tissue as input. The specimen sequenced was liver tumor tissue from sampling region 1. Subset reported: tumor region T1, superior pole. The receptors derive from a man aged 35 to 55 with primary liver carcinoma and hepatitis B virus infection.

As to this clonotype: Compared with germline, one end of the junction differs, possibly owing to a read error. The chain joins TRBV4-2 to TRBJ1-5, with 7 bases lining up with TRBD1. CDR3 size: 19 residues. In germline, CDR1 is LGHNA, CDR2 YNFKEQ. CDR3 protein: CASSQGEGSGQLRNQPQHF. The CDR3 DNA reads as TGTGCCAGCAGCCAAGGGGAGGGGTCGGGACAGCTTAGGAATCAACCCCAACATTTT.

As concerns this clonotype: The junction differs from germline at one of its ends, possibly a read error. CDR3 residues: CAVMGTEGGNTGKLFF. For the CDR3, the DNA is TGTGCCGTAATGGGGACAGAAGGTGGGAACACCGGGAAGCTGTTTTTT. J is TRBJ2-2 and V is TRBV10-3; TRBD1 aligns across 7 bases. CDR1 is ENHRY and CDR2 is SYGVKD in the germline V gene. The CDR3 totals 16 residues.

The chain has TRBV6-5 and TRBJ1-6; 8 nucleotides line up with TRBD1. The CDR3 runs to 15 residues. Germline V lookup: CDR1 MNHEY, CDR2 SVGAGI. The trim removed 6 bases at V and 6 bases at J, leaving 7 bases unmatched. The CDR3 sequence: CASRYRGVSNSPLHF. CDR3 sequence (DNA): TGTGCCAGCAGGTACAGGGGGGTGAGTAATTCACCCCTCCACTTT.

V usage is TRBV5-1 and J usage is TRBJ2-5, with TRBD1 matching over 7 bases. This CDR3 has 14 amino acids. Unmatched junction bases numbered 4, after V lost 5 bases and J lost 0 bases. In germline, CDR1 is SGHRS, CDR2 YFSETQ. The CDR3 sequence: CASSMGQYQETQYF. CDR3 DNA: TGCGCCAGCAGTATGGGACAGTACCAAGAGACCCAGTACTTC. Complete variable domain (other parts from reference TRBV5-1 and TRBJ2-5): KAGVTQTPRYLIKTRGQQVTLSCSPISGHRSVSWYQQTPGQGLQFLFEYFSETQRNKGNFPGRFSGRQFSNSRSEMNVSTLELGDSALYLCASSMGQYQETQYFGPGTRLLVL.

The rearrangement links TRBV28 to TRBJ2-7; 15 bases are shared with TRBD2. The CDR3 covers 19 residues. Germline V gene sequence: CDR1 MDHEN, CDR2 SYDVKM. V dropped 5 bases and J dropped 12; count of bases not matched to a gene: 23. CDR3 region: CASSLFGLAGGRISYEWYF. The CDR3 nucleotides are TGTGCCAGCAGTCTTTTCGGACTAGCGGGAGGGCGAATCTCCTACGAGTGGTACTTC.

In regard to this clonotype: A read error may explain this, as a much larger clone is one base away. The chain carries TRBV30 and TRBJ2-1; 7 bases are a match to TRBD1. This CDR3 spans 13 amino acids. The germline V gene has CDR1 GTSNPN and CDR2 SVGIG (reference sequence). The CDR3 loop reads CAWSRANRGEQLF. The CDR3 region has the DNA TGTGCCTGGAGTCGGGCTAACAGGGGTGAGCAGCTCTTC.

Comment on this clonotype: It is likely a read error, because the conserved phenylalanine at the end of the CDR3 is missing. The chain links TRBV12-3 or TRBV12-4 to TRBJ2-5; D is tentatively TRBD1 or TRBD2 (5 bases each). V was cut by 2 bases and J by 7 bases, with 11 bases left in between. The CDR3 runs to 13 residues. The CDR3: CASSLTIGGTQYS. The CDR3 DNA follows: TGTGCCAGCAGTTTAACAATTGGGGGGACCCAGTACTCC.

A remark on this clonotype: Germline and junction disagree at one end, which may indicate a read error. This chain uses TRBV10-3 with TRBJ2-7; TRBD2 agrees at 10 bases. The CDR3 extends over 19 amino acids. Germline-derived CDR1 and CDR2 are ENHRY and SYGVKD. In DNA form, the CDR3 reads TGTCCCATCACCAAACGATCGGGACTAGCGAGAGGGTTCACCTACGAGCAGTACTTC. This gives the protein CPITKRSGLARGFTYEQYF.

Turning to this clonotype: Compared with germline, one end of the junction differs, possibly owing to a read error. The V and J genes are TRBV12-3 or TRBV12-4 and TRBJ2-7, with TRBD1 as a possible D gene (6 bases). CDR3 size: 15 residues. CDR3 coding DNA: TGTGCCAGTAGTATGGGGACATGGGGGTCCTACGAACAGTATTTC. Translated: CASSMGTWGSYEQYF.

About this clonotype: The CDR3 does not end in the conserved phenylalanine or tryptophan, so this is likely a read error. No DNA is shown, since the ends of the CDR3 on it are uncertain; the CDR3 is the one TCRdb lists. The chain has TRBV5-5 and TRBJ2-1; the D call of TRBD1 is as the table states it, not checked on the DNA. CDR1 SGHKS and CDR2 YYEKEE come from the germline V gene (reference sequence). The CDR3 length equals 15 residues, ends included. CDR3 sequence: CVSSPGQGSYDEHFL.

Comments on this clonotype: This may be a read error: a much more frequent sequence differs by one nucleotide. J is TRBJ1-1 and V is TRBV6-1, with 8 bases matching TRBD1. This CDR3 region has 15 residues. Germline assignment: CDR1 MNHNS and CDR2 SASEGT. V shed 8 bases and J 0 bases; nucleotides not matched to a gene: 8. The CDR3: CASDFRTGMNTEAFF. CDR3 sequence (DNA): TGTGCCAGCGATTTTAGGACAGGGATGAACACTGAAGCTTTCTTT.

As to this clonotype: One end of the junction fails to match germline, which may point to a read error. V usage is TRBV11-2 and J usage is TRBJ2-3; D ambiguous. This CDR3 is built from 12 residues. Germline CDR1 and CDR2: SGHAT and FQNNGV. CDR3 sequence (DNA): TGTGCAAGCATCGCCAGTACAGATACGCACTATTTT. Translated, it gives CASIASTDTHYF.

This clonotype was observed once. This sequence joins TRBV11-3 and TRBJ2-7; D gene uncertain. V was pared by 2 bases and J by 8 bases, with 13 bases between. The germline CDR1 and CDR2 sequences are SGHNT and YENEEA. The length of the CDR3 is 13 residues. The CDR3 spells CASSLTPSNQQYF. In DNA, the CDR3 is TGTGCCAGCAGCTTAACACCCAGCAACCAGCAGTACTTC. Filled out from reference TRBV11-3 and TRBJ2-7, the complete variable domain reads EAGVVQSPRYKIIEKKQPVAFWCNPISGHNTLYWYLQNLGQGPELLIRYENEEAVDDSQLPKDRFSAERLKGVDSTLKIQPAELGDSAVYLCASSLTPSNQQYFGPGTRLTVT.

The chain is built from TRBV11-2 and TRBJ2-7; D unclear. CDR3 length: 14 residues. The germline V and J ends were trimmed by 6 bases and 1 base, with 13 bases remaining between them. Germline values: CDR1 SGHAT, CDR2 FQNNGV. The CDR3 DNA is TGTGCCAGCAGTTTAACCGACGGATCCTACGAGCAGTACTTC. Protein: CASSLTDGSYEQYF.

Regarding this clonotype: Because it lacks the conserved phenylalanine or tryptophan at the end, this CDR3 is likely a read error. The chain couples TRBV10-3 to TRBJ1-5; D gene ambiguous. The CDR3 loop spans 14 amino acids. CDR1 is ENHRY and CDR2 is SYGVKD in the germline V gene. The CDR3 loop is CAISKYEGDQPQHL. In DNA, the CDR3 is TGCGCCATCAGTAAGTATGAGGGCGATCAGCCCCAGCATCTT.

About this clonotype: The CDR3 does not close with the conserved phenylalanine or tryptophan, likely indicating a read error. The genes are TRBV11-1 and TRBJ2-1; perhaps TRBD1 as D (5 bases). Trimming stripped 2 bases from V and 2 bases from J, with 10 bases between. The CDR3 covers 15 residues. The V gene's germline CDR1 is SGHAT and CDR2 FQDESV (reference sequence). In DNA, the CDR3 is TGTGCCAGCAGCTTAACTTGGACAACCTACAATGAGCAGTTCCTC. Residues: CASSLTWTTYNEQFL.